The entry below gives a single T cell receptor beta chain sequence along with its context. Its target is not known. Clones were sequenced by immunoSEQ multiplex PCR, and TCRdb holds only the in-frame ones, with some missing. The sample lists 75,000 to 85,000 clones, roughly 80% occurring once. The data are from a study of T cell responses to AZD1222 COVID-19 vaccine. Study-wide results and limits: Most donors were white British and more were female, and clonal diversity was possibly underestimated.

The source is an adult who received the MenACWY meningococcal vaccine as a control. The starting material was peripheral blood, obtained 28 days after the second dose of the MenACWY control vaccine.

The DNA for the CDR3 is TGTGCCTGGAATCTAGCCGCAAACACTGAAGCTTTCTTT. Amino acid sequence: CAWNLAANTEAFF. The chain carries TRBV30 and TRBJ1-1; D unclear. There are 13 residues in the CDR3. Trimming shortened V by 4 bases and J by 2 bases, and 11 bases separated the two germline ends. The germline gives CDR1 GTSNPN, CDR2 SVGIG (reference sequence). The full variable domain, in which reference TRBV30 and TRBJ1-1 provide the parts outside the CDR3, is SQTIHQWPATLVQPVGSPLSLECTVEGTSNPNLYWYRQAAGRGLQLLFYSVGIGQISSEVPQNLSASRPQDRQFILSSKKLLLSDSGFYLCAWNLAANTEAFFGQGTRLTVV.